One TCR beta chain is described in this entry. In its sample, this clonotype was seen a few times. The antigen this receptor binds is unknown. Per-base qualities were not stored, and no clone one base away is much larger. This specimen belongs to a study of blood T cells in healthy people across ages (dated by TCRdb to between 2014 and 2017). At the level of the whole study: Template switching captured roughly one uniquely barcoded TCR beta cDNA molecule per two T cells in model experiments. The study measured age-related changes in TCR beta repertoire diversity using deep sequencing normalized with unique cDNA molecular identifiers. The donors were divided into four age groups: young (average approximately 17 years), middle-aged (around 37), aged (about 62) and long-lived (more than 75). The study analyzed two additional independent replicas of 1 million unique cDNA reads from the same blood draw for two donors, one aged 18 to 30 and one aged 80 or older. To avoid experimental bias, donors of different ages were randomly spread across the sequencing lanes. Results the study describes overall, beyond this receptor: Estimates of total diversity from one million sequenced T cells were regarded as lower bounds and underestimates. Compared with the aged group, the long-lived group had more naive CD4+ T cells, fewer expanded clones and increased TCR diversity, suggesting age selection. The percentage of naive T cells measured by flow cytometry correlated strongly with observed TCR beta diversity. Observed TCR beta diversity per million T cells fell roughly linearly with age, and a significant reduction was already apparent by age roughly 40. Bulk unsorted PBMC profiling prevented conclusive comparison of naive and antigen-experienced compartments. Donor CMV infection status was unknown, potentially confounding age-related changes in expanded clonotypes.

Donors were a few dozen systemically healthy Caucasian individuals from Russia aged 6 to 90 years. Each donor gave around 9 milliliters of peripheral blood, collected into EDTA-treated Vacutainer tubes. Ficoll-Paque density-gradient centrifugation was used to isolate PBMCs, with at least 6 million per sample. Total RNA, at least 6 micrograms per sample, was extracted from PBMCs with Trizol reagent. The percentages of naive CD45RAhigh/CD27high T cells were determined by flow cytometry on a PBMC aliquot from every donor. Taken from cysteine to phenylalanine, the CDR3 has 15 residues. The only DNA kept is the CDR3, 45 bases in frame from the first base. Unmatched junction bases come to 10, with V trimmed by 4 bases and J by 9 bases. CDR1 and CDR2 were assigned from the germline V gene as SNHLY and FYNNEI. Libraries were prepared through 5' RACE. TCRdb shows the sequencer as Illumina HiSeq 2500. A second 7 to 11 cycle PCR used a sample-barcoded 5' primer and a J-beta primer mix. A template-switch 5' adaptor carrying 12 random nucleotides introduced a unique molecular identifier onto each TCR beta cDNA molecule. Each sample yielded at least 3 million CDR3-containing paired-end reads. First-strand cDNA was synthesized from all RNA with the Mint cDNA synthesis kit, primed by a TRBC-specific oligonucleotide. Following uracil-DNA glycosylase treatment, a first 18-cycle PCR with universal primers M1SS and BC2_uni_R was performed on all cDNA. As for how the authors treated the data: For normalization, 1 million high-quality reads were randomly selected from each sample, with every read carrying a distinct molecular identifier. Reads sharing molecular identifiers were discarded rather than binned into consensus sequences. MiTCR, with a Q25 quality threshold and the strictest error-elimination algorithm, was used for CDR3 identification, clonotype clustering and error correction. A nonparametric unseen species model with Euler transformation was used to estimate lower-bound total TCR beta diversity. TCRdb applied fastp at Q25 and MiXCR to the public reads, then kept only in-frame beta chains. Each CDR3 protein gets just one entry, which takes the most common genes and DNA from the rows behind it. TCRdb's processing, not the study's, gives the V and J calls here. The sample profile shows about 1.5 million distinct CDR3 sequences; less than 45% of them were found once. The ten largest clones represent under 5% of the sample.

This clonotype was obtained from a woman aged 18 to 35 in good health. Sequenced input: blood. This receptor chain uses TRBV2 and TRBJ2-1, and TRBD1 matches 9 of the central bases. The DNA sequence reads TGTGCCAGCAGTGTAGTGGGACAGGGATTCGGTGAGCAGTTCTTC. Its translation is CASSVVGQGFGEQFF. With the portions outside the CDR3 filled from the reference TRBV2 and TRBJ2-1 genes, the complete variable region becomes EPEVTQTPSHQVTQMGQEVILRCVPISNHLYFYWYRQILGQKVEFLVSFYNNEISEKSEIFDDQFSVERPDGSNFTLKIRSTKLEDSAMYFCASSVVGQGFGEQFFGPGTRLTVL.